This T cell receptor beta chain was retrieved from a study of OX40 agonist ivuxolimab in advanced cancers. At the level of the study: The eligibility criteria allowed prior anti-PD-1, anti-PD-L1 or anti-CTLA-4 therapy, and about 40% had some. Partial responses were achieved by three patients, one with hepatocellular carcinoma and two with cutaneous melanoma.

Germline trimming cut 1 base from V and 0 bases from J; bases unmatched to any gene: 3. The germline V gene encodes CDR1 SGHAT and CDR2 FQDESV (reference sequence). The CDR3 runs 16 residues. With respect to this clone: The antigen remains undetermined.

Study-level points and caveats: With doses of 0.1 to 3.0 mg/kg, CD4+ and CD8+ blood T cells had undergone clonal expansion by week 6.

Profiling relied on immunoSEQ multiplex PCR, and the TCRdb table lists in-frame clones only, not all of them. The repertoire holds roughly 86,000 clones, with approximately 90% as singletons. Prior autoimmune disease or systemic immunosuppression barred patients. The receptor's source is an adult with an advanced solid tumor such as melanoma, head and neck, liver or kidney cancer. The rearrangement uses TRBV11-1 and TRBJ2-3, with 8 bases lining up with TRBD2. Specimen: CD4+ or CD8+ T cells sorted from blood, collected in a trial of the OX40 agonist ivuxolimab. The CDR3, as DNA: TGTGCCAGCAGCTTAGGACTAGCGTATAGCACAGATACGCAGTATTTT. It is translated as CASSLGLAYSTDTQYF. Drawing the rest from reference TRBV11-1 and TRBJ2-3, the complete variable domain is EAEVAQSPRYKITEKSQAVAFWCDPISGHATLYWYRQILGQGPELLVQFQDESVVDDSQLPKDRFSAERLKGVDSTLKIQPAELGDSAMYLCASSLGLAYSTDTQYFGPGTRLTVL.